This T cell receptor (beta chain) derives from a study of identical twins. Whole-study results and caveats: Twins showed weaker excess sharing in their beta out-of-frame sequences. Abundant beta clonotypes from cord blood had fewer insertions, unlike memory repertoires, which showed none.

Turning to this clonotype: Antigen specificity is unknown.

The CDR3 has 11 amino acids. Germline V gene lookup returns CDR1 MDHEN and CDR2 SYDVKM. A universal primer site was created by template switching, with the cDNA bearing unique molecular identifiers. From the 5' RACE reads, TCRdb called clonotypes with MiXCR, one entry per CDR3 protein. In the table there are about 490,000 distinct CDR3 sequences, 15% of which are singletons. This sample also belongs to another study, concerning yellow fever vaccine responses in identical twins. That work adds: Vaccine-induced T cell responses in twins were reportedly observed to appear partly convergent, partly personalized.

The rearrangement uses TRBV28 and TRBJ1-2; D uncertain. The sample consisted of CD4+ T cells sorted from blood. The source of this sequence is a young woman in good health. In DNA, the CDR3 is TGTGGAACGGCAGCTGACTATGGCTACACCTTC. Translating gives CGTAADYGYTF.